This T cell receptor (beta chain) was documented in a study of blood T cell repertoires in COVID-19. Clones were read by immunoSEQ multiplex PCR, and TCRdb kept only the in-frame ones, dropping some. The data contain 70,000 to 75,000 clones, roughly 81% of them singletons. The CDR3 consists of 15 residues. CDR1 SGHVS and CDR2 FQNEAQ come from the germline V gene. Trimming at V came to 2 bases and at J to 2 bases, leaving 3 bases not matched to a gene. This sequence joins TRBV7-8 and TRBJ2-7; 10 nucleotides line up with TRBD1. The TCR originated in a woman aged 70-85 years with acute or convalescent COVID-19. The source material was peripheral blood. The CDR3 spells CASSLTGTGAYEQYF. The CDR3 nucleotides read TGTGCCAGCAGCTTAACCGGGACAGGGGCCTACGAGCAGTACTTC.